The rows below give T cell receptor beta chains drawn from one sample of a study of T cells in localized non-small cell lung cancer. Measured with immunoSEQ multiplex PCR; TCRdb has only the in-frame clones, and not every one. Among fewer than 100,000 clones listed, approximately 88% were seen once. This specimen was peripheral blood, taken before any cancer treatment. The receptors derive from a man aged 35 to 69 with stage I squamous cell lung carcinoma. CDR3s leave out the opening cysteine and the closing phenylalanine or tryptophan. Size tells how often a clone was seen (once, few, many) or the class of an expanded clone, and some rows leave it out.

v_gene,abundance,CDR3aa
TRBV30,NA,AWSPLSGSQETQY
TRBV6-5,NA,ASSYRPGDGYT
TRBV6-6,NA,ASSYEGQFPPLH
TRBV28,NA,ASRPSEGLGSPLH
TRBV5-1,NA,ASSLGAGDQPQH
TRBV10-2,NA,ASSESRGRGSSGANVLT
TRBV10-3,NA,AISDQNLSTDTQY
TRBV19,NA,ASSIPGQLNIQY
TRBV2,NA,ASSLEGSYEQY
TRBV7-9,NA,ASTVMNTEAF
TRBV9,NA,ASSSPRAGGRTSTDTQY
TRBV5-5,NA,ASSPEGRGYT
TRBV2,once,ASRVTTLNTGELF
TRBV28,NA,ASSPGQVQGGYT
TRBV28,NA,ASSPDRGGDTQY
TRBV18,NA,ASHLGSGNSPLH
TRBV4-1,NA,ASSPRGGSNQPQH
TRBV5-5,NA,ASSLDRPFEQY
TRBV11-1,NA,ASSSTGVTSYEQY
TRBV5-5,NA,ASSSKGEGDTQY
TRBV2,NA,ASRADSKGDTQY
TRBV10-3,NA,AIRGREGTEAF
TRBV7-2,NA,ASSSADRAEQY
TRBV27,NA,ASSFKSTGIVDYT
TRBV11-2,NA,ASSLEPEIAGGRNEQF
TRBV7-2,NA,ASSLGKGQGFFIGEKLF